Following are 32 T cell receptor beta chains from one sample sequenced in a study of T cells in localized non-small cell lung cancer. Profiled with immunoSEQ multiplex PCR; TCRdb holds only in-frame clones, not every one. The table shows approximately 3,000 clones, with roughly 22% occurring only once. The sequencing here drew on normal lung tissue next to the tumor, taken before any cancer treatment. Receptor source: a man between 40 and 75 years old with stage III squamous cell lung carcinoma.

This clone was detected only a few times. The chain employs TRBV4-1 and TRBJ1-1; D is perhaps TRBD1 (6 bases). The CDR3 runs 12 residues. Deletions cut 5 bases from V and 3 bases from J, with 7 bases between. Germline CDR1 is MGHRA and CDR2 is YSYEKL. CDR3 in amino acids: CASSTGYTEAFF. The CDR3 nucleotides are TGCGCCAGCAGCACAGGGTACACTGAAGCTTTCTTT.

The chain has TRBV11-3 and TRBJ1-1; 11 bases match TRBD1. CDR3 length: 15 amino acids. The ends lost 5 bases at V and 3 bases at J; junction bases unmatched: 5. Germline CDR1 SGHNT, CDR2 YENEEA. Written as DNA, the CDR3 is TGTGCCAGCAGCCCGGGACAGGGGGTTTACACTGAAGCTTTCTTT. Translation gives CASSPGQGVYTEAFF.

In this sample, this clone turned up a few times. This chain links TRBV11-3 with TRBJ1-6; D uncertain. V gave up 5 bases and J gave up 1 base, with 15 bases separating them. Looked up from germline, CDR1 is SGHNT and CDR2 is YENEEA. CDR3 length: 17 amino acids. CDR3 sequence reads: CASSRTALGSYNSPLHF. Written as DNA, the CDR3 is TGTGCCAGCAGCCGGACGGCCTTAGGGTCCTATAATTCACCCCTCCACTTT.

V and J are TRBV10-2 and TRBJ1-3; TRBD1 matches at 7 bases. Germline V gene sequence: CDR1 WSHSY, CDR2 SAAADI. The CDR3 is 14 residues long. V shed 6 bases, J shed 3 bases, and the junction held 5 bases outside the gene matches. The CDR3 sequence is CASSPGGIGNTIYF. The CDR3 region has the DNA TGCGCCAGCAGCCCAGGGGGGATTGGAAACACCATATATTTT.

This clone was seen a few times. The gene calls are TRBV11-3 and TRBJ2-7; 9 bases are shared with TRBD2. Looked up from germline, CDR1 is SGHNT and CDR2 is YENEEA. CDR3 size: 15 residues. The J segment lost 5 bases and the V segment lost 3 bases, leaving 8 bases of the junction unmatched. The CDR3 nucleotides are TGTGCCAGCAGCTTTAGGCGGGGGGGGAATGACGAGCAGTACTTC. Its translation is CASSFRRGGNDEQYF.

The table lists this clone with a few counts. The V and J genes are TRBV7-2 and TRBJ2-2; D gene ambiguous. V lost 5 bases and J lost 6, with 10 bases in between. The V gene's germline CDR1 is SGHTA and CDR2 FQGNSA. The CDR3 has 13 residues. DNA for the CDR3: TGTGCCAGCAGCCAGGTCCGTTCCGGGGAGCTGTTTTTT. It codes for CASSQVRSGELFF.

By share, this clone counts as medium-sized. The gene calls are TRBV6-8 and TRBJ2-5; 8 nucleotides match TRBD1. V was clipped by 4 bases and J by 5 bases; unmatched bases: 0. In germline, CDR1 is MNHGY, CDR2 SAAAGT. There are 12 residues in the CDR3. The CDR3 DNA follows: TGTGCCAGCAGTTGGACAGGGGAGACCCAGTACTTC. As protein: CASSWTGETQYF.

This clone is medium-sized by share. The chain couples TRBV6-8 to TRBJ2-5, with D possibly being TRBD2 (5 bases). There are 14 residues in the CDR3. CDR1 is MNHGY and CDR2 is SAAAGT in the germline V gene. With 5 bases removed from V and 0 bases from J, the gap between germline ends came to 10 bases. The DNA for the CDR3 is TGTGCCAGCAGTGTAACGGGGTACCAAGAGACCCAGTACTTC. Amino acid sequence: CASSVTGYQETQYF.

The CDR3 is CASSPRGSGANVLTF. The CDR3 DNA follows: TGTGCCAGCAGCCCCAGGGGCTCTGGGGCCAACGTCCTGACTTTC. The rearrangement joins TRBV11-3 to TRBJ2-6; TRBD1 might be the D (6 bases). This CDR3 region has 15 residues. V was shortened by 5 bases and J by 0 bases, with 8 bases between the two germline ends. Germline assignment: CDR1 SGHNT and CDR2 YENEEA.

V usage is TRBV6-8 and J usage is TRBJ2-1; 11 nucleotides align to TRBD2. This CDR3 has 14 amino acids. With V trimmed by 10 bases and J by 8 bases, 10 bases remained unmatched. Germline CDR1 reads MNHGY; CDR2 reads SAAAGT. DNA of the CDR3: TGTGCCACCTCTCGGCAACTAGCGGGGGATGAGCAGTTCTTC. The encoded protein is CATSRQLAGDEQFF.

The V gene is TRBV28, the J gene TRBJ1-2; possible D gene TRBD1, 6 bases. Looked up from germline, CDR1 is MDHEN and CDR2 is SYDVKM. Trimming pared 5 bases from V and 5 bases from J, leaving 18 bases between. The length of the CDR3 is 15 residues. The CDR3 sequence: CASSSPGQFQYGYTF. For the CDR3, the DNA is TGTGCCAGCAGTAGCCCTGGACAGTTCCAGTATGGCTACACCTTC.

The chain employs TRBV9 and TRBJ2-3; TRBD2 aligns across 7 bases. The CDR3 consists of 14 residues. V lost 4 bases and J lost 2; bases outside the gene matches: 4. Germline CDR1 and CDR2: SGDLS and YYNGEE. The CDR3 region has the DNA TGTGCCAGCAGCCCCAGACTAGCCACAGATACGCAGTATTTT. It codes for CASSPRLATDTQYF.

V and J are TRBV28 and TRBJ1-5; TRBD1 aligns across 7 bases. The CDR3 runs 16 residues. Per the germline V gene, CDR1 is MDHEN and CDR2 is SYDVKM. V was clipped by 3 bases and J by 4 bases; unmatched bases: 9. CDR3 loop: CASSLTPWTGNQPQHF. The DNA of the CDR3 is TGTGCCAGCAGTTTGACCCCATGGACAGGTAATCAGCCCCAGCATTTT.

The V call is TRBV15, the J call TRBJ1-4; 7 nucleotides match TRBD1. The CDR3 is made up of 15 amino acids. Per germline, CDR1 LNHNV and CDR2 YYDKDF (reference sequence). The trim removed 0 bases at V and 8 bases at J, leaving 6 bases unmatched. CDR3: CATSREGGVGEKLFF. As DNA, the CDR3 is TGTGCCACCAGCAGAGAAGGGGGCGTTGGAGAAAAACTGTTTTTT.

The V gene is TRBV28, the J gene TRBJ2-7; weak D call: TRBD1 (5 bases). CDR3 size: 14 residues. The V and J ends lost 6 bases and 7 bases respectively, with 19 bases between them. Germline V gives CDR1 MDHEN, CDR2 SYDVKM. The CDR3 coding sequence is TGTGCCAGCAGCTTGGATCTCAGGGAAGGAGAGCAGTACGTC. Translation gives CASSLDLREGEQYV.

The CDR3 loop reads CASTHRTSSGTQYF. For the CDR3, the DNA is TGTGCCAGTACCCACCGGACTAGCTCTGGGACCCAGTACTTC. The chain carries TRBV19 and TRBJ2-5; TRBD2 agrees at 8 bases. This CDR3 contains 14 residues. Germline CDR1 is LNHDA and CDR2 is SQIVND (reference sequence). Trimming removed 7 bases from V and 7 bases from J; junction bases left unmatched: 11.

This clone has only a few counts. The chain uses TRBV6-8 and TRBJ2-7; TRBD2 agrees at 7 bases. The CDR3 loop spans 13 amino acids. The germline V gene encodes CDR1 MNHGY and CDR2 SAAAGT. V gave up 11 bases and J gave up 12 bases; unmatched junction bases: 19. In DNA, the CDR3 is TGTGCCGCGGGGGACCATTTAAGGGCAATCCTGTACTTC. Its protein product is CAAGDHLRAILYF.

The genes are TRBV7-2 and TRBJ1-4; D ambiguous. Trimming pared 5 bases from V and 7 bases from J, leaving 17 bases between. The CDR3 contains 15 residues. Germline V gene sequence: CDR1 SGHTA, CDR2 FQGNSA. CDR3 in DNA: TGTGCCAGCAGCAAAAAGAACAGTGGGATTGAAAAACTGTTTTTT. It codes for CASSKKNSGIEKLFF.

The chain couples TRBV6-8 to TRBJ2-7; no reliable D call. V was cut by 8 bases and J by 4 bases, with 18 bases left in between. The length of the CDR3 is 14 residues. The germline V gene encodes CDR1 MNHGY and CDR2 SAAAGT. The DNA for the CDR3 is TGTGCCAGCGTTTCGGGTCCTATGGGGTACGAGCAGTACTTC. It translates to CASVSGPMGYEQYF.

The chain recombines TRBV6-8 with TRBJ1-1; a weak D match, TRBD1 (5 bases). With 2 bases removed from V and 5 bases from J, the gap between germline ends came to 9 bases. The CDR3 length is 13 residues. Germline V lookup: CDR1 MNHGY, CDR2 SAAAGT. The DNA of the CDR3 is TGTGCCAGCAGTTACAAGGGGAAGACTGAAGCTTTCTTT. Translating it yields CASSYKGKTEAFF.

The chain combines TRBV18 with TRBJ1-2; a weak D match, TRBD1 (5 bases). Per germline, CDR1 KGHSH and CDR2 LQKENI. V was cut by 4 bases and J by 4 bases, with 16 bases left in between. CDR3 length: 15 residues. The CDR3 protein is CASSRDQGLGYGYTF. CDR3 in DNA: TGTGCCAGCTCACGGGACCAAGGGCTGGGCTATGGCTACACCTTC.

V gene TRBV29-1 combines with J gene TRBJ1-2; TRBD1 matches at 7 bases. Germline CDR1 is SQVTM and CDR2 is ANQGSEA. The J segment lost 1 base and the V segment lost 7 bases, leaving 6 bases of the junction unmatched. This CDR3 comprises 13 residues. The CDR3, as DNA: TGCAGCGCACGGACAGGAAATAACTATGGCTACACCTTC. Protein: CSARTGNNYGYTF.

CDR3 sequence (DNA): TGTGCCAGTAGTTGGGACAGGAGTAGCAATCAGCCCCAGCATTTT. This translates into CASSWDRSSNQPQHF. The gene calls are TRBV19 and TRBJ1-5, with 8 bases aligning to TRBD1. This CDR3 contains 15 residues. V trimming: 5 bases; J trimming: 0 bases; junction bases outside the gene matches: 3. CDR1 and CDR2 from the germline V gene are LNHDA and SQIVND (reference sequence).

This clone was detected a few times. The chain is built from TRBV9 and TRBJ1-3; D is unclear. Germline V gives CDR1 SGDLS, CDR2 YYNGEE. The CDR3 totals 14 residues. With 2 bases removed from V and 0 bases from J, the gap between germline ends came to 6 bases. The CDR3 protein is CASSVVSSGNTIYF. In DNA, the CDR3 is TGTGCCAGCAGCGTTGTAAGCTCTGGAAACACCATATATTTT.

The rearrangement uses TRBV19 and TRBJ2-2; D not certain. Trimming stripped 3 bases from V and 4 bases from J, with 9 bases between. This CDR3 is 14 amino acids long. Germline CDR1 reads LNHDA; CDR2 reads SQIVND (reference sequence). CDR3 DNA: TGTGCCAGTAGTATGCAGGTGGGCACCGGGGAGCTGTTTTTT. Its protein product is CASSMQVGTGELFF. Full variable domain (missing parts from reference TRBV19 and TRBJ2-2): DGGITQSPKYLFRKEGQNVTLSCEQNLNHDAMYWYRQDPGQGLRLIYYSQIVNDFQKGDIAEGYSVSREKKESFPLTVTSAQKNPTAFYLCASSMQVGTGELFFGEGSRLTVL.

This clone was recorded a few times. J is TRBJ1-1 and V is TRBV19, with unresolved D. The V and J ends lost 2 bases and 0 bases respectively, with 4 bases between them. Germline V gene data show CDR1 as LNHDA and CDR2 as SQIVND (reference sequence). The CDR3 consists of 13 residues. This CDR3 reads CASSIYVNTEAFF. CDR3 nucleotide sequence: TGTGCCAGTAGTATATACGTGAACACTGAAGCTTTCTTT.

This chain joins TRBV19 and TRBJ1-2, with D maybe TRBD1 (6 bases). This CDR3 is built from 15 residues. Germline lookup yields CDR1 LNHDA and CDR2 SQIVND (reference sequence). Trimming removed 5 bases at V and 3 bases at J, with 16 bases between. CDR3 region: CASSPLGAGDYGYTF. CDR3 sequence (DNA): TGTGCCAGTAGTCCCCTCGGGGCAGGGGACTATGGCTACACCTTC.

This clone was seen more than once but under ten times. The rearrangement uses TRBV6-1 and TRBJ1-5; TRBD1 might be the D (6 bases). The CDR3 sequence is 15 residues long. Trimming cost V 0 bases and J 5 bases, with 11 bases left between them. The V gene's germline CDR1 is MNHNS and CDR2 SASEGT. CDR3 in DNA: TGTGCCAGCAGTGAAGCGCAGACAGGTTATCAGCCCCAGCATTTT. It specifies CASSEAQTGYQPQHF.

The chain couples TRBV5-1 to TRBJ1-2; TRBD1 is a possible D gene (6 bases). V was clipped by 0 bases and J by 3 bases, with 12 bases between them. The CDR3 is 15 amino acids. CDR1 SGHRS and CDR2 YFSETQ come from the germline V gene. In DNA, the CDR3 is TGCGCCAGCAGCTTGGATGATCACAGGGACTATGGCTACACCTTC. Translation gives CASSLDDHRDYGYTF.

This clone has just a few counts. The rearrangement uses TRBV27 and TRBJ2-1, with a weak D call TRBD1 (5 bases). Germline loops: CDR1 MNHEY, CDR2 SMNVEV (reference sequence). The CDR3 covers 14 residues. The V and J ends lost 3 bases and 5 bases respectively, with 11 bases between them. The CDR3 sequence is CASSFQGRNNEQFF. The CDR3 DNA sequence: TGTGCCAGCAGTTTTCAGGGTAGAAACAATGAGCAGTTCTTC.

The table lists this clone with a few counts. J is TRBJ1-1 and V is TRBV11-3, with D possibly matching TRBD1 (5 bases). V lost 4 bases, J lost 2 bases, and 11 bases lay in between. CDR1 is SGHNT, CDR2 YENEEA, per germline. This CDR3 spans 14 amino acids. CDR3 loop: CASSSPGLNTEAFF. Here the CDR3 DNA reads TGTGCCAGCAGCTCGCCGGGACTTAACACTGAAGCTTTCTTT.

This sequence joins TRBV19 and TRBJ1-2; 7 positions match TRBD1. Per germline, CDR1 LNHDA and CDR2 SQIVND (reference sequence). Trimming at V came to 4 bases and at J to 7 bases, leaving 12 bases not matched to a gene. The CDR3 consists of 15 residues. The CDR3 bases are TGTGCCAGTAGTACTCCTTCCGACAGGGTCTCTGGCTACACCTTC. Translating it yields CASSTPSDRVSGYTF.